These T cell receptor beta chains were read from a single sample in a study of human thymus T cells. TCRdb keeps only in-frame clones here, not all; method: immunoSEQ multiplex PCR. The table shows 45,000 to 50,000 clones, with 85% to 95% occurring only once. Sequencing was carried out using blood. Receptors were obtained from a girl in the first two years of life with a congenital heart defect but otherwise immunologically healthy. Both conserved end residues are part of each CDR3. D genes are given only for firm matches. Size is stated for part of the rows, as once, few or many counts, or as a class when the clone is expanded.

CDR3nt	CDR3aa	v_gene	j_gene	abundance	len	d_gene
TGCAGCGTTGAGTGGTCCTACCGGTCCTACAATGAGCAGTTCTTC	CSVEWSYRSYNEQFF	TRBV29-1	TRBJ2-1	.	15	.
TGTGCCAGCAGTTTAGGACCTAGCAATCAGCCCCAGCATTTT	CASSLGPSNQPQHF	TRBV27	TRBJ1-5	.	14	.
TGTGCCAGCAGTGAAAATAAGGGTCGAGATACGCAGTATTTT	CASSENKGRDTQYF	TRBV6-1	TRBJ2-3	.	14	.
TGTGCCAGCAGTTTCCTAGTGACTAGCGCTTACAATGAGCAGTTCTTC	CASSFLVTSAYNEQFF	TRBV6-6	TRBJ2-1	few	16	TRBD2
TGTGCCAGTAGTAGGTCGACAGCCGTGAACACTGAAGCTTTCTTT	CASSRSTAVNTEAFF	TRBV19	TRBJ1-1	.	15	.
TGTGCCAGCAGTGTCGGTCCGGGGGAGTATAGCAATCAGCCCCAGCATTTT	CASSVGPGEYSNQPQHF	TRBV6-1	TRBJ1-5	few	17	.
TGTGCCAGCAGTTTGTACCTGAGGGTTGCCTACAATGAGCAGTTCTTC	CASSLYLRVAYNEQFF	TRBV27	TRBJ2-1	.	16	.
TGTGCCAGCAGTGAATGGGACAGGAGTTACAATGAGCAGTTCTTC	CASSEWDRSYNEQFF	TRBV2	TRBJ2-1	once	15	TRBD1
TGTGCCAGCAGCCCGAACCGGGACAGACCTTATGGCTACACCTTC	CASSPNRDRPYGYTF	TRBV7-2	TRBJ1-2	.	15	TRBD1
TGTGCCAGCTCACCGCAGGGCACAGATACGCAGTATTTT	CASSPQGTDTQYF	TRBV18	TRBJ2-3	.	13	.
TGTGCCAGTAGTATCGGGAGCGGGTACGAGCAGTACTTC	CASSIGSGYEQYF	TRBV19	TRBJ2-7	.	13	.
TGTGCCAGCAGCTTAGTTGGACAGAATGAGCAGTTCTTC	CASSLVGQNEQFF	TRBV7-9	TRBJ2-1	.	13	.
TGCGCCAGCAGCTTTCGTGGGCCTCCTACCTACGAGCAGTACTTC	CASSFRGPPTYEQYF	TRBV5-1	TRBJ2-7	.	15	.
TGTGCCAGCAGTTTTCAACACAGGGGTGGTGGCTACACCTTC	CASSFQHRGGGYTF	TRBV27	TRBJ1-2	.	14	TRBD1
TGCGCCAGCAGCTCACAGGGATCCGGGGAGCTGTTTTTT	CASSSQGSGELFF	TRBV5-1	TRBJ2-2	.	13	.
TGTGCCAGCTCACAGGGGGAAGAGGGCTACACCTTC	CASSQGEEGYTF	TRBV18	TRBJ1-2	.	12	.
TGCGCCAGCAGCCAAGATGGGGGTGAGCAGTACTTC	CASSQDGGEQYF	TRBV4-1	TRBJ2-7	.	12	.
TGTGCCAGCAGGACTAGCGGGCTAGACAATGAGCAGTTCTTC	CASRTSGLDNEQFF	TRBV11-2	TRBJ2-1	.	14	TRBD2
TGTGCCTGGAGTGTACACTCCTACGAGCAGTACTTC	CAWSVHSYEQYF	TRBV30	TRBJ2-7	.	12	.
TGTGCCAGCAGCCAAGATGAAGTAGCGGGAGTTGAGACCCAGTACTTC	CASSQDEVAGVETQYF	TRBV4-2	TRBJ2-5	.	16	TRBD2
TGTGCCAGCACCCAAACTGAAGCTTTCTTT	CASTQTEAFF	TRBV21-1	TRBJ1-1	.	10	.
TGCGCCAGCAGCTTGGAATGGCAGGGGTTTAGGGTTAATGAAAAACTGTTTTTT	CASSLEWQGFRVNEKLFF	TRBV5-1	TRBJ1-4	.	18	.
TGTGCCATCAGTGAATCGGCCCCGCCGGGGCTCTACGAGCAGTACTTC	CAISESAPPGLYEQYF	TRBV10-3	TRBJ2-7	.	16	.
TGTGCCATCCGTGGGAGGGGCATCGGTAAGGAGACCCAGTACTTC	CAIRGRGIGKETQYF	TRBV6-1	TRBJ2-5	.	15	TRBD2
TGTGCCAGTCGAAGTAGAGCAGGGGGTAAAACCGGGGAGCTGTTTTTT	CASRSRAGGKTGELFF	TRBV19	TRBJ2-2	.	16	TRBD1
TGTGCTGGTGGTAAACGGACAGGGGACAATGAAAAACTGTTTTTT	CAGGKRTGDNEKLFF	TRBV12-5	TRBJ1-4	.	15	TRBD1
TGTGCCAGCAGTTTAGCCCTCCCCGACAGGGGTTGTTTCTTT	CASSLALPDRGCFF	TRBV28	TRBJ1-1	.	14	TRBD1
TGTGCCAGCAGTTACTCCCCGCGGACGGAGGCTAATTTT	CASSYSPRTEANF	TRBV6-6	TRBJ1-3	.	13	.
TGTGCCAGCCGGCAGGGGCCGAACACCGGGGAGCTGTTTTTT	CASRQGPNTGELFF	TRBV6-1	TRBJ2-2	.	14	.
TGTGCCAGCTCACCCAAGGGACAGCCTGGCTCTGGGGCCAACGTCCTGACTTTC	CASSPKGQPGSGANVLTF	TRBV18	TRBJ2-6	.	18	TRBD1
TGTGCCAGCTCACCCCCCGAATTAAGGCGGGAGACCCAGTACTTC	CASSPPELRRETQYF	TRBV18	TRBJ2-5	.	15	.
TGTGCCAGCAGCTCAGTGTCTAGCGGGAGGGCCACGGCAGATACGCAGTATTTT	CASSSVSSGRATADTQYF	TRBV7-2	TRBJ2-3	.	18	TRBD2
TGTGCCAGCAGTATGCAGTTCGAACTGGGCTACACCTTC	CASSMQFELGYTF	TRBV25-1	TRBJ1-2	.	13	.
TGTGCCATCCGGACAGATAAAAGGAACACTGAAGCTTTCTTT	CAIRTDKRNTEAFF	TRBV2	TRBJ1-1	.	14	.
TGTGCCTGGAGTGTAGTAGGGAGTAAGACTGAAGCTTTCTTT	CAWSVVGSKTEAFF	TRBV30	TRBJ1-1	few	14	.
TGTGCCAGCAGCCTACCGGGACTAGCGGGGGTCTTC	CASSLPGLAGVF	TRBV7-2	TRBJ2-1	.	12	TRBD2
TGTGCCAGCAGCCTTCGTAGGCGGGAGGGGTCTGATGAGCAGTTCTTC	CASSLRRREGSDEQFF	TRBV7-2	TRBJ2-1	.	16	TRBD2
TGTGCCAGTACCGAACAGGACGGCCTTCAGCCCCAGCATTTT	CASTEQDGLQPQHF	TRBV19	TRBJ1-5	.	14	.
TGTGCCAGCAGCTCTACCGGGACTAGCGGATCGTCCTACAATGAGCAGTTCTTC	CASSSTGTSGSSYNEQFF	TRBV7-9	TRBJ2-1	.	18	TRBD2
TGTGCCAGCAGTGATGTTGGCGACAGGGGAGGATACGAGCAGTACTTC	CASSDVGDRGGYEQYF	TRBV25-1	TRBJ2-7	.	16	TRBD1
TGTGCCAGCAGCCAAGTCTCCGTTGGGACCGGGGGCGAGCAGTACTTC	CASSQVSVGTGGEQYF	TRBV14	TRBJ2-7	.	16	.
TGTGCCAGCTCACGTTCCCAGCTGAACACCGGGGAGCTGTTTTTT	CASSRSQLNTGELFF	TRBV18	TRBJ2-2	.	15	.
TGTGCCAGCAGCCAAGGGATGAGCTATGGCTACACCTTC	CASSQGMSYGYTF	TRBV14	TRBJ1-2	.	13	.
TGCGCCAGCAGCCTCTTCGGCGCGTCTAGCGGGAGCGACGAGCAGTACTTC	CASSLFGASSGSDEQYF	TRBV4-1	TRBJ2-7	.	17	TRBD2
TGTGCCAGCAGCTATGGTTGGGGGTCCCTCAGCTCCTACGAGCAGTACTTC	CASSYGWGSLSSYEQYF	TRBV11-2	TRBJ2-7	.	17	.
TGCGCCAGCAGCTTGGGTTTGGGACTGGCGAGGGAAAAACTGTTTTTT	CASSLGLGLAREKLFF	TRBV5-1	TRBJ1-4	.	16	.
TGTGCCAGCAGTTACTCGATAGGGGGCTACGAGCAGTACTTC	CASSYSIGGYEQYF	TRBV6-6	TRBJ2-7	.	14	.
TGTGCCAGCAGCTTGGCCAGGGGGGCTAACTATGGCTACACCTTC	CASSLARGANYGYTF	TRBV5-5	TRBJ1-2	once	15	TRBD1
TGTGCCAGCAGCTTAGGGGAAGCTTGGTCCCAGCCCCAGCATTTT	CASSLGEAWSQPQHF	TRBV7-6	TRBJ1-5	.	15	.
TGTGCCAGCAGCGTTACAGGGGGCCCCTATGGCTACACCTTC	CASSVTGGPYGYTF	TRBV7-8	TRBJ1-2	.	14	TRBD1